The TCR beta chain described here comes from a study of cytomegalovirus exposure and HLA in healthy donors. Points from the study as a whole: A previous analysis found most TCR beta V segments productive roughly 90% or roughly 30% of the time. There was a cluster of highly shared sequence variants that was likely a sequencing artifact. On later analysis, the bulk of CMV-associated TCR beta chains appeared to be HLA-restricted.

Both 60 Vbeta primers and 13 Jbeta primers went into the PCR. Sequenced by immunoSEQ multiplex PCR; TCRdb stores in-frame clones only, minus some. The repertoire consists of roughly 170,000 clones, with roughly 86% occurring once and the leading ten covering more than 4%. There are a few counts of this clone. Its antigen is unidentified. Healthy bone marrow donors formed the donor group. The receptor was derived from a girl between 5 and 17 years old in good health and CMV-seropositive. The sample consisted of PBMCs.

The CDR3 nucleotides read TGTGCCACCAGCAGAGGTGAGGGCAGTGGATCACCCCTCCACTTT. Encoded protein: CATSRGEGSGSPLHF. The chain combines TRBV15 with TRBJ1-6; no firm D call. CDR1 is LNHNV and CDR2 is YYDKDF in the germline V gene (reference sequence). This CDR3 contains 15 residues. Trimming removed 1 base at V and 10 bases at J, with 14 bases between.